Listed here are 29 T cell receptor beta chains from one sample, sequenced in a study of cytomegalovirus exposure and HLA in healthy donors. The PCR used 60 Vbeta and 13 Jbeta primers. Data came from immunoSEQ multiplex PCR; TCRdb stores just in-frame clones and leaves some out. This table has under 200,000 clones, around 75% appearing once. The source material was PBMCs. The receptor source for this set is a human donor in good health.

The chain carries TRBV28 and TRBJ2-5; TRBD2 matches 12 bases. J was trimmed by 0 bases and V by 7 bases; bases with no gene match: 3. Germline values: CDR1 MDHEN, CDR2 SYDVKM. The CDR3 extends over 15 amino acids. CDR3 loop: CASTLAGGNQETQYF. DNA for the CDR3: TGTGCCAGCACCCTAGCGGGGGGGAACCAAGAGACCCAGTACTTC.

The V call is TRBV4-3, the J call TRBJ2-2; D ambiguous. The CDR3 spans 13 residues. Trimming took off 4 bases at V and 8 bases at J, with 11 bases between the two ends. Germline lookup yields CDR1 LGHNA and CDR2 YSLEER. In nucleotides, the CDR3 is TGCGCCAGCAGCCCCTTGAGTAAGGGGGAGCTGTTTTTT. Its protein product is CASSPLSKGELFF.

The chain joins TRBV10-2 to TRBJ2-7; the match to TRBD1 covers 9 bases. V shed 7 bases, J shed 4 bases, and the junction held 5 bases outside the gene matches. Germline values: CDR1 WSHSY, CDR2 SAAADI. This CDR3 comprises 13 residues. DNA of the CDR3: TGCGCCAGCATTGGGACAGGGCGGTACGAGCAGTACTTC. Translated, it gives CASIGTGRYEQYF.

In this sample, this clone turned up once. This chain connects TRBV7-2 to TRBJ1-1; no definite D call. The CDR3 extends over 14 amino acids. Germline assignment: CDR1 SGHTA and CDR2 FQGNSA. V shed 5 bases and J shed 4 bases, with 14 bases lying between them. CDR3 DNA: TGTGCCAGCAGCCTTGTACAGTCTGGCACTGAAGCTTTCTTT. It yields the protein CASSLVQSGTEAFF.

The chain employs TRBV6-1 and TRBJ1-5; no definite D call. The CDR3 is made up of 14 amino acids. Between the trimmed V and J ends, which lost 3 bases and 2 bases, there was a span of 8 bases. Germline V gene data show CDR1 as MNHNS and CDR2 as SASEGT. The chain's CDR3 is CASSDRSRNQPQHF. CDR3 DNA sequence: TGTGCCAGCAGTGATAGATCGCGCAATCAGCCCCAGCATTTT.

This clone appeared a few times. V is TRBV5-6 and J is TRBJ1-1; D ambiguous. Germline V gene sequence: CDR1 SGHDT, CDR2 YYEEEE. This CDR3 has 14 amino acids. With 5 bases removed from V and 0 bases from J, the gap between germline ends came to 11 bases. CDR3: CASRDGSMNTEAFF. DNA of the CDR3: TGTGCCAGCAGAGACGGGTCGATGAACACTGAAGCTTTCTTT.

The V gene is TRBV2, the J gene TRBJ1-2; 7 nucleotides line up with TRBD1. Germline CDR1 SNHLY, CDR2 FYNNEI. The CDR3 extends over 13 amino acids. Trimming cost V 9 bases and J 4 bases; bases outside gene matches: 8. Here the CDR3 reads CARETGIFYGYTF. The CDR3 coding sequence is TGTGCCAGAGAGACAGGGATTTTCTATGGCTACACCTTC.

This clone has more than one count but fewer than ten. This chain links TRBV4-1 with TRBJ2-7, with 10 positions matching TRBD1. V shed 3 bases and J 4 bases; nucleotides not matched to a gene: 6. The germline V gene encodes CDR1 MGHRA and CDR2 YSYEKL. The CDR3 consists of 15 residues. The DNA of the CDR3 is TGCGCCAGCAGCCAGGACAGGGGGAAGGGGTACGAGCAGTACTTC. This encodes CASSQDRGKGYEQYF.

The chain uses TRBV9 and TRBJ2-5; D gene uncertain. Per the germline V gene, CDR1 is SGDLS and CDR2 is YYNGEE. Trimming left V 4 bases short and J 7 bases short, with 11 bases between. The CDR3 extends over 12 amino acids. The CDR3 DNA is TGTGCCAGCAGCCCCAGTCGTGGGACCCAGTACTTC. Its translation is CASSPSRGTQYF.

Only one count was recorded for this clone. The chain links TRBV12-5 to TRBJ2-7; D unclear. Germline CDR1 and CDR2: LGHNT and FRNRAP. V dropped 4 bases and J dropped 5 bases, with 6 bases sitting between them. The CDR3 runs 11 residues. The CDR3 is CASGYSNEQYF. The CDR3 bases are TGTGCTAGTGGTTACTCGAACGAGCAGTACTTC.

The CDR3 DNA sequence: TGCGCCAGCAGCCGTATTCTAGGAGACAGGGAGTACGAGCAGTACTTC. This sequence encodes CASSRILGDREYEQYF. The chain joins TRBV4-1 to TRBJ2-7, with 7 bases aligning to TRBD1. V lost 4 bases, J lost 4 bases, and 13 bases stayed unmatched. Germline-derived CDR1 and CDR2 are MGHRA and YSYEKL. The CDR3 spans 16 residues.

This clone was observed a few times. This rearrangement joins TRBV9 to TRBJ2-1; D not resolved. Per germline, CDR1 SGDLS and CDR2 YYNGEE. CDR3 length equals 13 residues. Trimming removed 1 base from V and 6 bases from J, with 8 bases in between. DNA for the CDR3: TGTGCCAGCAGCGTACCACTCCTCAATGAGCAGTTCTTC. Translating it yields CASSVPLLNEQFF.

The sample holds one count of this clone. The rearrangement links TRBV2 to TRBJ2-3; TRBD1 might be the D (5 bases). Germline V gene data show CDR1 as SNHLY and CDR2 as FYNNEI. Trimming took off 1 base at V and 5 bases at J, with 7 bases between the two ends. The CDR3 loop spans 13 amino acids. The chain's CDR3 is CASSEGQGDTQYF. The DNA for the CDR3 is TGTGCCAGCAGTGAAGGTCAGGGAGATACGCAGTATTTT.

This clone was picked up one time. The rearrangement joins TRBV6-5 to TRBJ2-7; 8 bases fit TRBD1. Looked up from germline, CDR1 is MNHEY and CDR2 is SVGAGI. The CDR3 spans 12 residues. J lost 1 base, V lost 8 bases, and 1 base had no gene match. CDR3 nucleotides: TGTGCCAGCGGGACAGGATCCTACGAGCAGTACTTC. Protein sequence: CASGTGSYEQYF.

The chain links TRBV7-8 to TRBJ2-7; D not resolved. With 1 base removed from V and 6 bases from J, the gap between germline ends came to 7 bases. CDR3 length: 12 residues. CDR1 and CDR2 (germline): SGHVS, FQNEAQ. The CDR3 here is CASSLGRSEQYF. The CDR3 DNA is TGTGCCAGCAGCTTAGGTCGGTCCGAGCAGTACTTC.

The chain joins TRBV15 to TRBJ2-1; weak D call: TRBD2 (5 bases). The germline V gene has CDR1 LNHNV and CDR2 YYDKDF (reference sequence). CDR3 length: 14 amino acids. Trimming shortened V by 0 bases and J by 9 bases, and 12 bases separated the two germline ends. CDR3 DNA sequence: TGTGCCACCAGCAGAGATTTGGGTGAGGGTGAGCAGTTCTTC. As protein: CATSRDLGEGEQFF.

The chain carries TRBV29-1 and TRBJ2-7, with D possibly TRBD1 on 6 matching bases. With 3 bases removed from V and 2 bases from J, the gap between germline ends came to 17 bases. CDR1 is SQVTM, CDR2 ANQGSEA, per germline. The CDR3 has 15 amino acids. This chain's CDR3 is CSVDIGRTAPYEQYF. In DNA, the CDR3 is TGCAGCGTTGACATTGGACGGACAGCACCCTACGAGCAGTACTTC.

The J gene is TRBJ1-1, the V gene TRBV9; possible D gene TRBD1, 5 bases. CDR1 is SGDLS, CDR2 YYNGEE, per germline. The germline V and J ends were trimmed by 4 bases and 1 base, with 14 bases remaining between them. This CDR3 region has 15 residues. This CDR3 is CASSRGVQANTEAFF. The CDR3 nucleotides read TGTGCCAGCAGCCGGGGGGTGCAGGCGAACACTGAAGCTTTCTTT.

The CDR3 reads CASSEARGLSRNEQYF. The DNA for the CDR3 is TGTGCCAGCAGTGAGGCACGAGGGTTATCTAGAAACGAGCAGTACTTC. The chain recombines TRBV2 with TRBJ2-7; weak D call: TRBD2 (5 bases). The germline gives CDR1 SNHLY, CDR2 FYNNEI. Deletions cut 3 bases from V and 5 bases from J, with 20 bases between. The CDR3 has 16 residues.

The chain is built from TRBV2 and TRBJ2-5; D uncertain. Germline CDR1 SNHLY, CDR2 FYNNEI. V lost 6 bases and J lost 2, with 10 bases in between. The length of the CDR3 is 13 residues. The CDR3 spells CASRATSQETQYF. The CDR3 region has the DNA TGTGCCAGCAGAGCTACCTCGCAAGAGACCCAGTACTTC.

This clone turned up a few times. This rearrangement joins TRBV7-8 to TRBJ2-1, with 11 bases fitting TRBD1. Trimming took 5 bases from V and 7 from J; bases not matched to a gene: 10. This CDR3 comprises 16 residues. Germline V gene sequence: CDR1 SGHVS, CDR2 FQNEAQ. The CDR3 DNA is TGTGCCAGCAGCCACGCCCGGACAGGGGGCATGAATGAGCAGTTCTTC. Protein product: CASSHARTGGMNEQFF. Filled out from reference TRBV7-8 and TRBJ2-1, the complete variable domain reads GAGVSQSPRYKVAKRGQDVALRCDPISGHVSLFWYQQALGQGPEFLTYFQNEAQLDKSGLPSDRFFAERPEGSVSTLKIQRTQQEDSAVYLCASSHARTGGMNEQFFGPGTRLTVL.

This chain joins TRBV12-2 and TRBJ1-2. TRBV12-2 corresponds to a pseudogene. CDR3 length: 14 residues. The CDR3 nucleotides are TGTGCAAGTCCCTGTTTGGGGGGACTCTATGGCTACACCTTC. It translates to CASPCLGGLYGYTF.

The CDR3 here is CASSQPSRDTYNEQFF. CDR3 DNA: TGTGCCAGCAGCCAACCGAGCAGGGATACATACAATGAGCAGTTCTTC. V and J are TRBV7-3 and TRBJ2-1; the D gene is possibly TRBD1 (5 bases). The germline V gene has CDR1 SGHTA and CDR2 FQGTGA. Trimming pared 5 bases from V and 4 bases from J, leaving 18 bases between. The CDR3 contains 16 residues.

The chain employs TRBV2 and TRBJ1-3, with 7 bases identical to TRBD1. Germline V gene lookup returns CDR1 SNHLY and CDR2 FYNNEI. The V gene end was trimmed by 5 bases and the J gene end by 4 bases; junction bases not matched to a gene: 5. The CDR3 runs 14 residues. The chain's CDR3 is CASSLQGVGNTIYF. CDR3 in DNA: TGTGCCAGCAGTCTCCAGGGGGTAGGAAACACCATATATTTT. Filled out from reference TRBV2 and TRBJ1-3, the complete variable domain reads EPEVTQTPSHQVTQMGQEVILRCVPISNHLYFYWYRQILGQKVEFLVSFYNNEISEKSEIFDDQFSVERPDGSNFTLKIRSTKLEDSAMYFCASSLQGVGNTIYFGEGSWLTVV.

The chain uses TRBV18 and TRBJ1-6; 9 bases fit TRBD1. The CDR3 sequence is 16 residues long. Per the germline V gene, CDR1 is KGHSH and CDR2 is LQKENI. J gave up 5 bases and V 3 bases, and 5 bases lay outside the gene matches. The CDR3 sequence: CASSPGQGSDNSPLHF. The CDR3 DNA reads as TGTGCCAGCTCACCGGGACAGGGATCCGATAATTCACCCCTCCACTTT. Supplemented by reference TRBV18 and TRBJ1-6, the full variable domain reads NAGVMQNPRHLVRRRGQEARLRCSPMKGHSHVYWYRQLPEEGLKFMVYLQKENIIDESGMPKERFSAEFPKEGPSILRIQQVVRGDSAAYFCASSPGQGSDNSPLHFGNGTRLTVT.

The CDR3 spells CATSREGGFTEAFF. As DNA, the CDR3 is TGTGCCACCAGCAGAGAAGGGGGCTTCACTGAAGCTTTCTTT. The chain is built from TRBV15 and TRBJ1-1, with TRBD1 matching over 7 bases. This CDR3 is 14 amino acids long. After removal of 0 bases from V and 4 bases from J, the junction contained 2 bases not matched to a gene. CDR1 and CDR2 from the germline V gene are LNHNV and YYDKDF (reference sequence).

The chain's CDR3 is CASSQGTGQGFCGYTF. The CDR3 DNA reads as TGTGCCAGCAGCCAAGGAACGGGACAGGGGTTTTGTGGCTACACCTTC. The chain has TRBV4-2 and TRBJ1-2; 10 nucleotides align to TRBD1. The CDR3 sequence is 16 residues long. After removal of 1 base from V and 7 bases from J, the junction contained 9 bases not matched to a gene. Germline-derived CDR1 and CDR2 are LGHNA and YNFKEQ.

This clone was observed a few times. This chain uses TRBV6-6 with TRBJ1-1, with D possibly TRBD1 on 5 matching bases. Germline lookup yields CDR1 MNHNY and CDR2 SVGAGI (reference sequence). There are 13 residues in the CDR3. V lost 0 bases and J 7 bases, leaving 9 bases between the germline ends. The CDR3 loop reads CASSYSWGDEAFF. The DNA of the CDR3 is TGTGCCAGCAGTTACTCGTGGGGGGATGAAGCTTTCTTT.

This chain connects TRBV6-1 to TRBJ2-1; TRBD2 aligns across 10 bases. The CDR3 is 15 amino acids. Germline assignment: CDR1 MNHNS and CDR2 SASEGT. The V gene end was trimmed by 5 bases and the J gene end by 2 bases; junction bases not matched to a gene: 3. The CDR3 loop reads CASSKSGGAYNEQFF. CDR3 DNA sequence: TGTGCCAGCAGTAAGAGCGGGGGGGCCTACAATGAGCAGTTCTTC.